The next 20 T cell receptor beta chains were all read from a single sample in a study of OX40 agonist ivuxolimab in advanced cancers. Profiled with immunoSEQ multiplex PCR; TCRdb holds only in-frame clones, not every one. Among almost 80,000 clones listed, about nine tenths were seen once. The sample was CD4+ or CD8+ T cells sorted from blood, taken in a trial of the OX40 agonist ivuxolimab. Receptors originate from an adult with an advanced solid tumor such as melanoma, head and neck, liver or kidney cancer.

The chain uses TRBV10-3 and TRBJ2-5; 7 positions match TRBD2. The CDR3 sequence is 13 residues long. J was trimmed by 5 bases and V by 10 bases; bases with no gene match: 10. From germline, CDR1 is ENHRY and CDR2 SYGVKD. The CDR3 protein is CATAGLQLETQYF. In nucleotides, the CDR3 is TGTGCCACAGCGGGACTACAGTTGGAGACCCAGTACTTC.

V and J are TRBV6-5 and TRBJ2-7; tentatively, D is TRBD1 (5 bases). V dropped 6 bases and J dropped 2 bases, with 14 bases sitting between them. Per the germline V gene, CDR1 is MNHEY and CDR2 is SVGAGI. The length of the CDR3 is 14 residues. CDR3 region: CASRQQEYAYEQYF. The CDR3 DNA sequence: TGTGCCAGCAGACAACAGGAATATGCCTACGAGCAGTACTTC.

J is TRBJ1-5 and V is TRBV19; TRBD1 matches 8 bases. Germline V gene data show CDR1 as LNHDA and CDR2 as SQIVND (reference sequence). The V segment lost 0 bases and the J segment 6 bases; nucleotides outside the gene matches: 7. This CDR3 region has 16 residues. The CDR3 here is CASSIDPGQGGQPQHF. The CDR3 DNA sequence: TGTGCCAGTAGTATAGATCCAGGACAGGGCGGTCAGCCCCAGCATTTT. The variable domain in full, with the rest retrieved from reference TRBV19 and TRBJ1-5, is DGGITQSPKYLFRKEGQNVTLSCEQNLNHDAMYWYRQDPGQGLRLIYYSQIVNDFQKGDIAEGYSVSREKKESFPLTVTSAQKNPTAFYLCASSIDPGQGGQPQHFGDGTRLSIL.

V gene TRBV7-2 combines with J gene TRBJ2-1; a possible D gene is TRBD2 (5 bases). There are 13 residues in the CDR3. V was shortened by 2 bases and J by 9 bases, with 11 bases between the two germline ends. Germline CDR1 and CDR2: SGHTA and FQGNSA. The CDR3, as DNA: TGTGCCAGCAGCTTATTGTATGCGGGTGAGCAGTTCTTC. Translation gives CASSLLYAGEQFF.

This chain connects TRBV6-1 to TRBJ2-1, with 9 nucleotides matching TRBD2. Germline CDR1 reads MNHNS; CDR2 reads SASEGT. This CDR3 spans 15 amino acids. Trimming removed 5 bases from V and 8 bases from J; junction bases left unmatched: 10. In nucleotides, the CDR3 is TGTGCCAGCAGTCCCCCGGGACTAGCATTAGATGAGCAGTTCTTC. This gives the protein CASSPPGLALDEQFF.

The chain combines TRBV6-5 with TRBJ2-5; D is unresolved. There are 14 residues in the CDR3. Per the germline V gene, CDR1 is MNHEY and CDR2 is SVGAGI. V lost 0 bases and J lost 4, with 9 bases in between. The CDR3 sequence is CASSYSVVSETQYF. The CDR3 region has the DNA TGTGCCAGCAGTTACTCTGTGGTTTCAGAGACCCAGTACTTC.

The rearrangement joins TRBV7-9 to TRBJ2-2; D is ambiguous. The germline V gene encodes CDR1 SEHNR and CDR2 FQNEAQ (reference sequence). The CDR3 is 15 amino acids. V was shortened by 1 base and J by 4 bases, with 10 bases between the two germline ends. The CDR3 region is CASSLVSDFTGELFF. CDR3 nucleotides: TGTGCCAGCAGCTTAGTTTCGGATTTCACCGGGGAGCTGTTTTTT. Filled out from reference TRBV7-9 and TRBJ2-2, the complete variable domain reads DTGVSQNPRHKITKRGQNVTFRCDPISEHNRLYWYRQTLGQGPEFLTYFQNEAQLEKSRLLSDRFSAERPKGSFSTLEIQRTEQGDSAMYLCASSLVSDFTGELFFGEGSRLTVL.

V usage is TRBV9 and J usage is TRBJ2-3; TRBD1 aligns across 9 bases. Germline CDR1 SGDLS, CDR2 YYNGEE. After removal of 2 bases from V and 5 bases from J, the junction contained 3 bases not matched to a gene. There are 14 residues in the CDR3. The CDR3 here is CASSVGQGLDTQYF. The CDR3 DNA follows: TGTGCCAGCAGCGTCGGACAGGGGTTAGATACGCAGTATTTT.

The rearrangement joins TRBV5-4 to TRBJ2-1; D remains unclear. The CDR3 runs 18 residues. Per the germline V gene, CDR1 is SGHNT and CDR2 is YYREEE (reference sequence). V was clipped by 1 base and J by 6 bases, with 23 bases between them. The CDR3: CASSLRRGGASTPNEQFF. CDR3 in DNA: TGTGCCAGCAGCTTGAGGAGAGGTGGCGCATCCACCCCCAATGAGCAGTTCTTC.

The chain uses TRBV27 and TRBJ2-7; D perhaps matches TRBD1 (7 bases). The CDR3 covers 17 residues. V gave up 0 bases and J gave up 3 bases, with 18 bases separating them. Germline CDR1 and CDR2: MNHEY and SMNVEV (reference sequence). The CDR3 reads CASSLSIAGTVDYEQYF. Written as DNA, the CDR3 is TGTGCCAGCAGTTTATCTATTGCGGGGACAGTAGACTACGAGCAGTACTTC.

This clone was detected once. This rearrangement joins TRBV19 to TRBJ1-3; D is possibly TRBD1 (6 bases). In germline, CDR1 is LNHDA, CDR2 SQIVND (reference sequence). Trimming cost V 2 bases and J 2 bases, with 10 bases left between them. CDR3 length: 15 amino acids. DNA of the CDR3: TGTGCCAGTAGTATATTGGCAGGGGCTGGAAACACCATATATTTT. Amino acids: CASSILAGAGNTIYF.

This chain connects TRBV4-3 to TRBJ2-1; 12 bases match TRBD1. The V gene end was trimmed by 0 bases and the J gene end by 6 bases; junction bases not matched to a gene: 3. The CDR3 runs 16 residues. Looked up from germline, CDR1 is LGHNA and CDR2 is YSLEER. This CDR3 is CASSQDGGQGANEQFF. CDR3 nucleotide sequence: TGCGCCAGCAGCCAAGATGGGGGACAGGGGGCCAATGAGCAGTTCTTC.

This clone was seen just once. This chain uses TRBV12-5 with TRBJ1-1; a possible D gene is TRBD1 (5 bases). CDR3 length: 15 amino acids. The V gene's germline CDR1 is LGHNT and CDR2 FRNRAP. Trimming left V 1 base short and J 11 bases short, with 20 bases between. The CDR3, as DNA: TGTGCTAGTGGTTTGGACCCGAGGGGACCGGTGGGTGCTTTCTTT. This gives the protein CASGLDPRGPVGAFF. The full variable domain, rest sourced from reference TRBV12-5 and TRBJ1-1, is DARVTQTPRHKVTEMGQEVTMRCQPILGHNTVFWYRQTMMQGLELLAYFRNRAPLDDSGMPKDRFSAEMPDATLATLKIQPSEPRDSAVYFCASGLDPRGPVGAFFGQGTRLTVV.

This rearrangement joins TRBV10-2 to TRBJ2-7, with D unresolved. Germline V gene data show CDR1 as WSHSY and CDR2 as SAAADI. V gave up 0 bases and J gave up 2 bases, with 8 bases separating them. CDR3 length: 14 residues. The CDR3: CASSESGRTYEQYF. The CDR3 coding sequence is TGCGCCAGCAGTGAGTCTGGGCGGACCTACGAGCAGTACTTC.

The V gene is TRBV7-3, the J gene TRBJ2-3; the D gene is possibly TRBD2 (7 bases). Germline-derived CDR1 and CDR2 are SGHTA and FQGTGA. With 3 bases removed from V and 0 bases from J, the gap between germline ends came to 10 bases. This CDR3 is built from 15 residues. CDR3 in amino acids: CASSFGGLSTDTQYF. The CDR3 nucleotides read TGTGCCAGCAGCTTCGGGGGGCTTAGCACAGATACGCAGTATTTT.

The chain uses TRBV6-1 and TRBJ1-3; D not resolved. The V end lost 8 bases, the J end lost 2 bases, and 4 bases lay between the germline ends. The CDR3 contains 11 residues. Germline CDR1 reads MNHNS; CDR2 reads SASEGT. The CDR3 nucleotides read TGTGCCAGCTCTACTGGAAACACCATATATTTT. This gives the protein CASSTGNTIYF.

The rearrangement uses TRBV7-2 and TRBJ2-7; a weak D match, TRBD1 (6 bases). Trimming shortened V by 3 bases and J by 2 bases, and 14 bases separated the two germline ends. CDR1 and CDR2 (germline): SGHTA, FQGNSA. This CDR3 has 15 amino acids. The CDR3 nucleotides are TGTGCCAGCAGCTTGGGGTCAGGGGCCCCCTACGAGCAGTACTTC. It encodes CASSLGSGAPYEQYF.

The V gene is TRBV5-5, the J gene TRBJ2-7; no clear D. Germline V gives CDR1 SGHKS, CDR2 YYEKEE (reference sequence). V was pared by 1 base and J by 0 bases, with 8 bases between. This CDR3 region has 14 residues. The CDR3 DNA reads as TGTGCCAGCAGCTTGAGCCGGAGCTCCTACGAGCAGTACTTC. It yields the protein CASSLSRSSYEQYF.

The V call is TRBV4-1, the J call TRBJ2-1, with TRBD2 as a possible D gene (5 bases). The germline V gene has CDR1 MGHRA and CDR2 YSYEKL. The V end lost 1 base, the J end lost 7 bases, and 17 bases lay between the germline ends. The CDR3 is 16 amino acids. CDR3 sequence (DNA): TGCGCCAGCAGCCAAGTTAGTAGGCTTTCGGGGAATGAGCAGTTCTTC. Its translation is CASSQVSRLSGNEQFF.

The rearrangement joins TRBV6-5 to TRBJ2-7; 10 nucleotides align to TRBD2. Germline-derived CDR1 and CDR2 are MNHEY and SVGAGI. The CDR3 extends over 15 amino acids. V shed 2 bases, J shed 7 bases, and the junction held 8 bases outside the gene matches. CDR3 sequence (DNA): TGTGCCAGCAGTTACGTCCTAGCGGGAGTGGGGGAGCAGTACTTC. The encoded protein is CASSYVLAGVGEQYF.